The rows below give T cell receptor beta chains drawn from one sample of a study of human T cells and chemical hapten exposure. TCRdb used MiXCR to reprocess the RACE reads, holding one entry per CDR3 protein. The sample shows 300,000 to 450,000 distinct CDR3 sequences, 4.5% to 6% of them seen only once. The material sequenced was whole blood, taken in connection with sensitization to the hapten diphenylcyclopropenone (DPC). These receptor sequences come from a woman aged 50 to 65 with alopecia areata. Some clones in this sample may be carry-over from other donors' samples. The conserved cysteine and the conserved F or W are not part of the CDR3 here.

v_call: TRBV6-5; j_call: TRBJ2-3; cdr3_aa: ASSYSISGRDRTDTQY
v_call: TRBV18; j_call: TRBJ1-4; cdr3_aa: ASSPPTGLNEKLF
v_call: TRBV28; j_call: TRBJ2-3; cdr3_aa: ASRLGGRGKSTDTQY
v_call: TRBV6-5; j_call: TRBJ2-7; cdr3_aa: ASSYESRTYEQY
v_call: TRBV20-1; j_call: TRBJ1-4; cdr3_aa: SARPLQGAHEKLF
v_call: TRBV27; j_call: TRBJ1-2; cdr3_aa: ASSSGRWRVGYT
v_call: TRBV5-1; j_call: TRBJ1-5; cdr3_aa: ASSPHRRDRGLKPQH
v_call: TRBV10-3; j_call: TRBJ2-3; cdr3_aa: AISESEAWVDTQY
v_call: TRBV5-1; j_call: TRBJ1-1; cdr3_aa: ASSLSAGALGNTEAF
v_call: TRBV7-9; j_call: TRBJ2-4; cdr3_aa: ASSLTGGLENIQY
v_call: TRBV7-9; j_call: TRBJ1-2; cdr3_aa: ASSLGSGDPNYGYT
v_call: TRBV30; j_call: TRBJ2-2; cdr3_aa: AWSVRRPRIFGELF
v_call: TRBV7-6; j_call: TRBJ2-3; cdr3_aa: ASSELGDDTQY
v_call: TRBV12-3/TRBV12-4; j_call: TRBJ2-5; cdr3_aa: ASSWRLAGLSQY
v_call: TRBV14; j_call: TRBJ1-6; cdr3_aa: ASSHHRGANSPLH
v_call: TRBV13; j_call: TRBJ2-1; cdr3_aa: ASSPGTDTYNEQF
v_call: TRBV7-3; j_call: TRBJ1-1; cdr3_aa: ASSSGGGGGAF
v_call: TRBV7-9; j_call: TRBJ2-2; cdr3_aa: ASSHYETGGGELF
v_call: TRBV2; j_call: TRBJ1-1; cdr3_aa: ASILNTEAF
v_call: TRBV6-2/TRBV6-3; j_call: TRBJ2-7; cdr3_aa: ASSSGLAGIYEQY
v_call: TRBV3-1; j_call: TRBJ2-7; cdr3_aa: ASSRNRERSEQY
v_call: TRBV20-1; j_call: TRBJ2-7; cdr3_aa: SASYLQGLHEQY
v_call: TRBV7-9; j_call: TRBJ2-5; cdr3_aa: ASSKGQGGETQY
v_call: TRBV11-3; j_call: TRBJ1-2; cdr3_aa: VQRWYGYT
v_call: TRBV3-1; j_call: TRBJ2-3; cdr3_aa: ASSQLLAVTDTQY
v_call: TRBV28; j_call: TRBJ1-4; cdr3_aa: ASSPARKLREKLF
v_call: TRBV4-3; j_call: TRBJ2-3; cdr3_aa: ASSQGTGQGIIDTQY
v_call: TRBV12-5; j_call: TRBJ1-1; cdr3_aa: ASGLSGTLSEAF
v_call: TRBV12-3/TRBV12-4; j_call: TRBJ1-6; cdr3_aa: ASSLGGVALH
v_call: TRBV3-1; j_call: TRBJ2-7; cdr3_aa: ASSQDTATASYEQY
v_call: TRBV29-1; j_call: TRBJ2-7; cdr3_aa: SVGLGTHYEQY
v_call: TRBV12-3/TRBV12-4; j_call: TRBJ1-1; cdr3_aa: ASRSLQGPAF
v_call: TRBV6-5; j_call: TRBJ1-1; cdr3_aa: ASSYSPGQPEAF
v_call: TRBV5-1; j_call: TRBJ1-4; cdr3_aa: ASSFRGLGANEKLF
v_call: TRBV6-5; j_call: TRBJ2-2; cdr3_aa: ASSYLPLGNTGELF
v_call: TRBV20-1; j_call: TRBJ2-1; cdr3_aa: SAWVGVYNEQF
v_call: TRBV21-1; j_call: TRBJ2-7; cdr3_aa: ASSKAAGTDSLEQY
v_call: TRBV24-1; j_call: TRBJ2-1; cdr3_aa: ATSDETGRAMKTYNEQF
v_call: TRBV10-3; j_call: TRBJ2-3; cdr3_aa: AISESPSGADTQY
v_call: TRBV6-5; j_call: TRBJ1-1; cdr3_aa: ASSPTGVDTEAF
v_call: TRBV5-4; j_call: TRBJ2-1; cdr3_aa: ASSFILAGGNEQF
v_call: TRBV20-1; j_call: TRBJ2-7; cdr3_aa: SASRTGAGYEQY
v_call: TRBV6-2/TRBV6-3; j_call: TRBJ2-3; cdr3_aa: ASSRWTRQSDTQY
v_call: TRBV12-3/TRBV12-4; j_call: TRBJ2-3; cdr3_aa: ASSLVPADTQY
v_call: TRBV6-5; j_call: TRBJ1-5; cdr3_aa: ASSREGAYNQPQH
v_call: TRBV6-5; j_call: TRBJ1-2; cdr3_aa: TSSADRGGRTYGYT
v_call: TRBV20-1; j_call: TRBJ2-1; cdr3_aa: SGNQRVSYNEQF
v_call: TRBV25-1; j_call: TRBJ2-7; cdr3_aa: ASSGRGLGEQY
v_call: TRBV10-2; j_call: TRBJ1-1; cdr3_aa: ATGGGTEAF
v_call: TRBV10-1; j_call: TRBJ2-6; cdr3_aa: ASSPGQGFSGANVLT
v_call: TRBV7-6; j_call: TRBJ1-1; cdr3_aa: ASSIGAGYKNEAF
v_call: TRBV4-1; j_call: TRBJ2-7; cdr3_aa: ASSQEAGYEQY
v_call: TRBV7-6; j_call: TRBJ2-3; cdr3_aa: ASSPTGLAGDTQY
v_call: TRBV7-3; j_call: TRBJ1-6; cdr3_aa: ASKGGPGSPLH
v_call: TRBV13; j_call: TRBJ2-3; cdr3_aa: ASSPRFDTQY
v_call: TRBV7-2; j_call: TRBJ2-5; cdr3_aa: ASSLGGSGAETQY
v_call: TRBV20-1; j_call: TRBJ1-1; cdr3_aa: SARDPRGAGTEAF